This T cell receptor (beta chain) is drawn from a study of OX40 agonist ivuxolimab in advanced cancers. Study context: Dose-escalation patients were diagnosed with hepatocellular carcinoma, melanoma, renal cell cancer or head and neck cancer. Mean age 60 years, range about 20 to 79; roughly 82% male.

Germline V gene sequence: CDR1 KGHSH, CDR2 LQKENI. With 0 bases removed from V and 0 bases from J, the gap between germline ends came to 6 bases. This CDR3 contains 15 residues. Blood specimens came from baseline, cycle 4 day 1, and cycle 7 day 1. Of note for this clone: This sample includes further DNA sequences coding for the same CDR3.

Sequencing used immunoSEQ multiplex PCR; TCRdb keeps in-frame clones, though not all of them. This table has 45,000 or so clones, 88% appearing once. The receptor was derived from an adult with an advanced solid tumor such as melanoma, head and neck, liver or kidney cancer. Sample: CD4+ or CD8+ T cells sorted from blood, taken in a trial of the OX40 agonist ivuxolimab. The chain is built from TRBV18 and TRBJ2-1, with D unresolved. The CDR3 DNA sequence: TGTGCCAGCTCACCACCGGGGATCTCCTACAATGAGCAGTTCTTC. This sequence encodes CASSPPGISYNEQFF.